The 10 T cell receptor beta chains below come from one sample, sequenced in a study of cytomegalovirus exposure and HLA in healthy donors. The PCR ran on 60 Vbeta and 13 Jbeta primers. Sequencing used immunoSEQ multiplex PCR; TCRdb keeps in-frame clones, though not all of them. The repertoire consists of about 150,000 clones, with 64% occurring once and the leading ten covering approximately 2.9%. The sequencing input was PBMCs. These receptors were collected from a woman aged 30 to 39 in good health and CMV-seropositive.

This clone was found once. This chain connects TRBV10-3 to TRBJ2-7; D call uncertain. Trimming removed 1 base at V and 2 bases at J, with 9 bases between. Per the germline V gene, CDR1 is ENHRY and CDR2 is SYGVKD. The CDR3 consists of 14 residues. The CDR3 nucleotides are TGTGCCATCAGTGAGTATGACAAACCCTACGAGCAGTACTTC. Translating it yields CAISEYDKPYEQYF.

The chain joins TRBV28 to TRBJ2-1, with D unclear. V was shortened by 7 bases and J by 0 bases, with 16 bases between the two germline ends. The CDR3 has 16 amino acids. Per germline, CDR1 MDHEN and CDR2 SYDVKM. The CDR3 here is CASNPGYRRSYNEQFF. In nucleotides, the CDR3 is TGTGCCAGCAACCCAGGTTACCGCCGCTCCTACAATGAGCAGTTCTTC.

The CDR3 sequence is CAITKFAGEKETQYF. The CDR3 nucleotides read TGTGCCATCACCAAATTTGCGGGGGAAAAAGAGACCCAGTACTTC. The rearrangement joins TRBV10-3 to TRBJ2-5, with 7 bases lining up with TRBD2. The germline gives CDR1 ENHRY, CDR2 SYGVKD. Losses at the gene ends were 7 bases for V and 3 bases for J; bases not matched to a gene: 11. This CDR3 is built from 15 residues.

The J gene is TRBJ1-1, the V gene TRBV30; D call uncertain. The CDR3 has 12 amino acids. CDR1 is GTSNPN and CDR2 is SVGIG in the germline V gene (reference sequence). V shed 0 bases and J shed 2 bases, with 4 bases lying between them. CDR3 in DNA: TGTGCCTGGAGTGTCGTAAACACTGAAGCTTTCTTT. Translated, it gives CAWSVVNTEAFF.

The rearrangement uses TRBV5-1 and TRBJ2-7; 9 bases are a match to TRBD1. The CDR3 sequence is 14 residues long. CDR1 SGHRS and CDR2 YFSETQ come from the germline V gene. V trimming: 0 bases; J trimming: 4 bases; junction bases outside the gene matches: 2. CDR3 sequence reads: CASSLGQGVYEQYF. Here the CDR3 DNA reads TGCGCCAGCAGCTTGGGACAGGGGGTTTACGAGCAGTACTTC.

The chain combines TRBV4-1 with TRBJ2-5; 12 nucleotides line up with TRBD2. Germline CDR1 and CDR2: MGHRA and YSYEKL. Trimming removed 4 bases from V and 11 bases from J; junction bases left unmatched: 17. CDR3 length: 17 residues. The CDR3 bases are TGCGCCAGCAGCCCCCAGAGGGGTGCTAGCGGGAGGGGATTGCAGTACTTC. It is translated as CASSPQRGASGRGLQYF.

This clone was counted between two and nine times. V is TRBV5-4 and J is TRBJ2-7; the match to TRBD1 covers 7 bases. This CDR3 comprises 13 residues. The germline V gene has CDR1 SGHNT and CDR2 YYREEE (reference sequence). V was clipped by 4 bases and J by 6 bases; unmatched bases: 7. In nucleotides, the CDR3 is TGTGCCAGCAGCCGGGACAGCCTAGGCGAGCAGTACTTC. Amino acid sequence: CASSRDSLGEQYF. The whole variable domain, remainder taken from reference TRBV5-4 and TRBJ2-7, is ETGVTQSPTHLIKTRGQQVTLRCSSQSGHNTVSWYQQALGQGPQFIFQYYREEENGRGNFPPRFSGLQFPNYSSELNVNALELDDSALYLCASSRDSLGEQYFGPGTRLTVT.

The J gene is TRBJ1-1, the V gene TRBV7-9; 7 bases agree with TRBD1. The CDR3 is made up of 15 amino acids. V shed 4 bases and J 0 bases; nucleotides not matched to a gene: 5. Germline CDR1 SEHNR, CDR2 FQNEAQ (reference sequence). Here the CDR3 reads CASSSLTGLNTEAFF. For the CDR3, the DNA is TGTGCCAGCAGCTCCTTGACAGGGCTGAACACTGAAGCTTTCTTT.

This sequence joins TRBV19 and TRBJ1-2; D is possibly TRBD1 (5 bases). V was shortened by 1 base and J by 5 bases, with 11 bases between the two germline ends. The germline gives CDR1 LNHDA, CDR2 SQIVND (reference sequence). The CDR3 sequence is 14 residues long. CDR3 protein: CASSIGLGGYGYTF. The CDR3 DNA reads TGTGCCAGTAGTATAGGTCTGGGGGGGTATGGCTACACCTTC.

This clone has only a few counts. The CDR3 DNA reads TGTGCCAGCTCTAGGGAGACGAAGCGAGAGCAGTTCTTC. Translating it yields CASSRETKREQFF. V gene TRBV18 combines with J gene TRBJ2-1, with D perhaps TRBD2 (5 bases). The CDR3 covers 13 residues. V lost 6 bases, J lost 10 bases, and 16 bases lay in between. The V gene's germline CDR1 is KGHSH and CDR2 LQKENI.